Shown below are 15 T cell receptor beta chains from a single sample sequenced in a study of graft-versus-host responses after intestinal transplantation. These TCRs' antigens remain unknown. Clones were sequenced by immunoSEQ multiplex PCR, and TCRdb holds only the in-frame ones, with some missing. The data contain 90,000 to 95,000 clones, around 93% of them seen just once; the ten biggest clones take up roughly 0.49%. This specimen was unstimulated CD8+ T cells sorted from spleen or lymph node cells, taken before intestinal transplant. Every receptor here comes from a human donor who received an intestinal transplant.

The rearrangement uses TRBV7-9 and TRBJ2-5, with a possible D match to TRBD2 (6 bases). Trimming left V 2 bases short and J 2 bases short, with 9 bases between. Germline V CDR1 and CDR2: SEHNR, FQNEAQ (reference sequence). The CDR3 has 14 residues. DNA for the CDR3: TGTGCCAGCAGCTTAAGTAGCGGACAAGAGACCCAGTACTTC. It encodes CASSLSSGQETQYF.

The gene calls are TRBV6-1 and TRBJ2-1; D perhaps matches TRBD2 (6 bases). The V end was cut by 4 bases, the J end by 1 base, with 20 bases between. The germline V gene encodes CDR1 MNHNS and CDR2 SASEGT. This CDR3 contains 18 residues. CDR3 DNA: TGTGCCAGCAGTGTTCAGGACCTCGGGGGAGGATCCTACAATGAGCAGTTCTTC. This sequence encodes CASSVQDLGGGSYNEQFF.

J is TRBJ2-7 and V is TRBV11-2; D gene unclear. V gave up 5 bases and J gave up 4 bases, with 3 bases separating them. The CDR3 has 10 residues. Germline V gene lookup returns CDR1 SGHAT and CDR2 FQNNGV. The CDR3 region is CASSQYEQYF. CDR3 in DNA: TGTGCCAGCAGCCAGTACGAGCAGTACTTC.

CDR3 DNA sequence: TGTGCCAGCAGCCTCGCCGGTTCCTCCTACGAGCAGTACTTC. Protein: CASSLAGSSYEQYF. This chain joins TRBV13 and TRBJ2-7; D call uncertain. Between the trimmed V and J ends, which lost 5 bases and 0 bases, there was a span of 11 bases. CDR3 size: 14 residues. Germline-derived CDR1 and CDR2 are PRHDT and FYEKMQ (reference sequence).

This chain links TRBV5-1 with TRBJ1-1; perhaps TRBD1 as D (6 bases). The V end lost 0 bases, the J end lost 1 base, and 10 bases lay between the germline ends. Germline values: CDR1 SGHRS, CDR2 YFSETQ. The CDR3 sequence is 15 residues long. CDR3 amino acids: CASSLAPGANTEAFF. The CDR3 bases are TGCGCCAGCAGCTTGGCTCCAGGGGCGAACACTGAAGCTTTCTTT. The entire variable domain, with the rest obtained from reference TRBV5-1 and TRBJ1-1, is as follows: KAGVTQTPRYLIKTRGQQVTLSCSPISGHRSVSWYQQTPGQGLQFLFEYFSETQRNKGNFPGRFSGRQFSNSRSEMNVSTLELGDSALYLCASSLAPGANTEAFFGQGTRLTVV.

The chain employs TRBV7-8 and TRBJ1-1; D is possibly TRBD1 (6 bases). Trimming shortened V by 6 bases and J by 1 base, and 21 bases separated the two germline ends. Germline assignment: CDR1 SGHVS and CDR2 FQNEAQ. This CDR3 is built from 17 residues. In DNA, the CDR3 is TGTGCCAGCAGTCCGGGGGGGGCGCTTATGTCGAACACTGAAGCTTTCTTT. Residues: CASSPGGALMSNTEAFF.

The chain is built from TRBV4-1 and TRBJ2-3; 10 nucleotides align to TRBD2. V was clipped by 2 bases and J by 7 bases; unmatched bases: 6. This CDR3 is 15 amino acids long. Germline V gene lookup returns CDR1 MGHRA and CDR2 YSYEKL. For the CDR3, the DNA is TGCGCCAGCAGCCAAATAGCGGGAGGACCTCATACGCAGTATTTT. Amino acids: CASSQIAGGPHTQYF.

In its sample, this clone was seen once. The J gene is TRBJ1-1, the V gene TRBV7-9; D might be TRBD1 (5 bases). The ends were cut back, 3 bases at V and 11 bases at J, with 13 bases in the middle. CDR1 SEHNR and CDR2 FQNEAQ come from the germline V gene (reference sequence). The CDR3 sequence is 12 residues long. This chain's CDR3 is CASSLGPQGAFF. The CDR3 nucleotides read TGTGCCAGCAGCTTGGGGCCCCAGGGCGCTTTCTTT.

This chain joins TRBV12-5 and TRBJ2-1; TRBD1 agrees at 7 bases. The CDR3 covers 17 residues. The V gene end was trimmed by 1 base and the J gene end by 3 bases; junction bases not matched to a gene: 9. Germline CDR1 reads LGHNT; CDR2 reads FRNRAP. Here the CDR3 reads CASGLDHTGQHYNEQFF. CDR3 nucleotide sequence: TGTGCTAGTGGTTTGGACCACACGGGACAGCACTACAATGAGCAGTTCTTC.

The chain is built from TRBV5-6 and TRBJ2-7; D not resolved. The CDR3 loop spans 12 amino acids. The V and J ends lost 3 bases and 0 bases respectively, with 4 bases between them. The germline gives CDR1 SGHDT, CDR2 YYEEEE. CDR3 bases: TGTGCCAGCAGCTCTCTCTCCTACGAGCAGTACTTC. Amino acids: CASSSLSYEQYF. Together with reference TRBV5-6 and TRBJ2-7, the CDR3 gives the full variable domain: DAGVTQSPTHLIKTRGQQVTLRCSPKSGHDTVSWYQQALGQGPQFIFQYYEEEERQRGNFPDRFSGHQFPNYSSELNVNALLLGDSALYLCASSSLSYEQYFGPGTRLTVT.

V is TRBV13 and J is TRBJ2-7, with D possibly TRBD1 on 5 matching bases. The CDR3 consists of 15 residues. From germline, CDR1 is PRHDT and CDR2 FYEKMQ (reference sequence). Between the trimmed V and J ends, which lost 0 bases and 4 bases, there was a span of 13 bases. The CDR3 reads CASSLGLAGWYEQYF. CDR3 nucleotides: TGTGCCAGCAGCTTAGGCCTGGCAGGGTGGTACGAGCAGTACTTC.

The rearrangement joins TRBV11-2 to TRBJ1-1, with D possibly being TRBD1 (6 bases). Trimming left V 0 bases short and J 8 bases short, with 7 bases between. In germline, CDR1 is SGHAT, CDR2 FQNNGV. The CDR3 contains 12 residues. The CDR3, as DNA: TGTGCCAGCAGCTTAGAAACAGGGGAAGCTTTCTTT. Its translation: CASSLETGEAFF.

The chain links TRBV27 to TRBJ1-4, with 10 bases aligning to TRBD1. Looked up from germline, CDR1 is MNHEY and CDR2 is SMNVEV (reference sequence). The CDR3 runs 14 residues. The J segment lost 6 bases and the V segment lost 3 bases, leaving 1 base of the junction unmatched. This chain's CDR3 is CASSLGQGHEKLFF. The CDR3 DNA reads TGTGCCAGCAGTTTGGGACAGGGGCATGAAAAACTGTTTTTT.

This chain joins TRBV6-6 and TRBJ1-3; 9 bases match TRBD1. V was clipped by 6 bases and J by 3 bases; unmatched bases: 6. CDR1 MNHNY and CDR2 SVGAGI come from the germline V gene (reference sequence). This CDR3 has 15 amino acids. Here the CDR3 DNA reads TGTGCCAGCAGCTTTACAGGGGGCTTTGGAAACACCATATATTTT. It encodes CASSFTGGFGNTIYF.

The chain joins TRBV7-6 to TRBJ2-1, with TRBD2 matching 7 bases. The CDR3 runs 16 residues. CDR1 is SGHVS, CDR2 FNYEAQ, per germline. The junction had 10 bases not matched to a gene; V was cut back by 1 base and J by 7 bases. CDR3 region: CASSLGRLADPNEQFF. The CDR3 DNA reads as TGTGCCAGCAGCTTAGGTCGCCTAGCGGACCCGAATGAGCAGTTCTTC. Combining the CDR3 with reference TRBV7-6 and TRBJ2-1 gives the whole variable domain GAGVSQSPRYKVTKRGQDVALRCDPISGHVSLYWYRQALGQGPEFLTYFNYEAQQDKSGLPNDRFSAERPEGSISTLTIQRTEQRDSAMYRCASSLGRLADPNEQFFGPGTRLTVL.